This TCR beta chain came from a study of T cell changes during pregnancy in multiple sclerosis. TCRdb's copy holds only in-frame clones and misses some; the assay was immunoSEQ multiplex PCR. The data show about 13,000 clones, 90% seen once. Per the germline V gene, CDR1 is MGHRA and CDR2 is YSYEKL. J lost 8 bases, V lost 0 bases, and 8 bases had no gene match. This CDR3 comprises 16 residues. This sequence originates from a female donor in good health, enrolled as a control in a pregnancy study. The chain joins TRBV4-1 to TRBJ1-5; 9 positions match TRBD1. Sequenced material: CD8+ T cells from peripheral blood mononuclear cells, taken after pregnancy. The chain's CDR3 is CASSQEPGQGLEPQHF. The DNA of the CDR3 is TGCGCCAGCAGCCAAGAACCGGGACAGGGTTTGGAGCCCCAGCATTTT.